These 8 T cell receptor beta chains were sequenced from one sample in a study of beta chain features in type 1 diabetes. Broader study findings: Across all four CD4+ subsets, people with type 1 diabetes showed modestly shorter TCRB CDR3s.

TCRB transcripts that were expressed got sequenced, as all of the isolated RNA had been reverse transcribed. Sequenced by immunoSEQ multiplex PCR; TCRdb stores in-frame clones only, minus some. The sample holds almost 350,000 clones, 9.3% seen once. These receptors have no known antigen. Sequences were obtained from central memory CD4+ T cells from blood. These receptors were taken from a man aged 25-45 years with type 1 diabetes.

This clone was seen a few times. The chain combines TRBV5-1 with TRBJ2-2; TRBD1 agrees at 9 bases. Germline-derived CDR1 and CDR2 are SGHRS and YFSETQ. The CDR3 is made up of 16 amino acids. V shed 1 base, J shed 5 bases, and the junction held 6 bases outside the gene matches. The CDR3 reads CASSLSDRGATGELFF. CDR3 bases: TGCGCCAGCAGCTTGTCGGACAGGGGTGCGACCGGGGAGCTGTTTTTT.

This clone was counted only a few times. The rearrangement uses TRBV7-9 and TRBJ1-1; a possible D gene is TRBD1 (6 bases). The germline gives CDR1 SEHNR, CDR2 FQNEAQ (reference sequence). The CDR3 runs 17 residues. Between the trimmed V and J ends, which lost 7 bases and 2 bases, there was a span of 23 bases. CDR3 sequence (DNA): TGTGCCAGCAAAGGCCCCTTCCGGACAGCTCCAAACACTGAAGCTTTCTTT. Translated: CASKGPFRTAPNTEAFF.

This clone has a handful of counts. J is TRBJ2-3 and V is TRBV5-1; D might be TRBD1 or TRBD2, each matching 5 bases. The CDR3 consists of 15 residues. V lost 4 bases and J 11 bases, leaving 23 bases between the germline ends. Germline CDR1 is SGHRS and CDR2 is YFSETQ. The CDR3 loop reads CASSLAGTTLRGQYF. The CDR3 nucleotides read TGCGCCAGCAGCCTGGCCGGGACCACACTTCGCGGGCAGTATTTT.

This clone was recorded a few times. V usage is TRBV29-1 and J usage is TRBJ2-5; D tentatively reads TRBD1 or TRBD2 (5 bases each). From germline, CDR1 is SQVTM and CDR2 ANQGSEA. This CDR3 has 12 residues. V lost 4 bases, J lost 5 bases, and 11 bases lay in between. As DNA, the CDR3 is TGCAGCGTTGCTAGCCGGGACGAGACCCAGTACTTC. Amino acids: CSVASRDETQYF.

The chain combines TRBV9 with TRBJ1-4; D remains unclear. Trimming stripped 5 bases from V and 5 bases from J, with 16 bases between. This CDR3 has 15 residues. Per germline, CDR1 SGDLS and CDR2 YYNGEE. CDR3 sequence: CASSQAAEPNEKLFF. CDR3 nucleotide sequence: TGTGCCAGCAGTCAAGCGGCAGAACCGAATGAAAAACTGTTTTTT.

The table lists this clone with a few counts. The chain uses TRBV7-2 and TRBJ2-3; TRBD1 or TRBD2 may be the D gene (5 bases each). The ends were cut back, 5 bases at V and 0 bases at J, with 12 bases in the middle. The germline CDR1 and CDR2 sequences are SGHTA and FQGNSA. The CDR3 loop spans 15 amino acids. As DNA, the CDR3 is TGTGCCAGCAGCCTAGACGGGACGAGCACAGATACGCAGTATTTT. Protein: CASSLDGTSTDTQYF.

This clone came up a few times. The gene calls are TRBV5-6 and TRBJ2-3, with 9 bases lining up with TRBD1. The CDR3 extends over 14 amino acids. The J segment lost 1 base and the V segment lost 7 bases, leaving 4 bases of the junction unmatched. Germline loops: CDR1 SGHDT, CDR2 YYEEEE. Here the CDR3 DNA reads TGTGCCAGCCAATGGGACAGGGGCACAGATACGCAGTATTTT. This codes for CASQWDRGTDTQYF.

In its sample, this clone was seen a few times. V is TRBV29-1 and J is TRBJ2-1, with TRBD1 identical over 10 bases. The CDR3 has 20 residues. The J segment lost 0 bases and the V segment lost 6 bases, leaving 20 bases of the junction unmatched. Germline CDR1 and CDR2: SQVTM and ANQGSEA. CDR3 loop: CSVEERPGQGKLFSYNEQFF. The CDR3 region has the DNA TGCAGCGTAGAGGAACGACCGGGACAGGGGAAACTGTTCTCCTACAATGAGCAGTTCTTC.